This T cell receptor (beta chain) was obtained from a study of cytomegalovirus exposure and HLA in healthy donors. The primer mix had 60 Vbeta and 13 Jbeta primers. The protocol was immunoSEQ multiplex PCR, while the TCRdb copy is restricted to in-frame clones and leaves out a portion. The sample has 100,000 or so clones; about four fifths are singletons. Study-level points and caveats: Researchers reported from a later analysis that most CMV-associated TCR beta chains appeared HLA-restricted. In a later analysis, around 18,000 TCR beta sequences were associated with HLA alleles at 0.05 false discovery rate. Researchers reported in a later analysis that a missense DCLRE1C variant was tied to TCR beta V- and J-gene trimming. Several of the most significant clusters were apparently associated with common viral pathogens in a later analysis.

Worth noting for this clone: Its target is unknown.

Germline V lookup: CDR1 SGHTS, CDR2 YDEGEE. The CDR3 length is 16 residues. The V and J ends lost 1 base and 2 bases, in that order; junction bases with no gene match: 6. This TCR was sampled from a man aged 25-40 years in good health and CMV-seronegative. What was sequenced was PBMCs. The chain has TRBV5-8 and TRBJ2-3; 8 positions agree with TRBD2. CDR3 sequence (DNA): TGTGCCAGCAGCTTGCGGCCAGCGGGGGTCACAGATACGCAGTATTTT. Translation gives CASSLRPAGVTDTQYF.